The 29 T cell receptor beta chains in this list originate from one sample, sequenced in a study of blood T cell repertoires in COVID-19. Assay used: immunoSEQ multiplex PCR; TCRdb lists only in-frame clones, some missing. Here the sample spans about 260,000 clones, around 86% being singletons. Source material: peripheral blood. Receptors were obtained from a man between 18 and 35 years old with active or convalescent COVID-19.

The V gene is TRBV7-9, the J gene TRBJ1-2; D may be TRBD1 (5 bases). Trimming took off 10 bases at V and 4 bases at J, with 13 bases between the two ends. Germline-derived CDR1 and CDR2 are SEHNR and FQNEAQ (reference sequence). The CDR3 runs to 12 residues. The CDR3 DNA follows: TGTGCCACCCAGGACACTATCTATGGCTACACCTTC. It codes for CATQDTIYGYTF.

The gene calls are TRBV6-5 and TRBJ2-3; a possible D gene is TRBD2 (6 bases). Germline V lookup: CDR1 MNHEY, CDR2 SVGAGI. CDR3 length: 14 amino acids. Trimming cost V 10 bases and J 0 bases, with 14 bases left between them. The CDR3 nucleotides are TGTGCCACCCGCGTGGCGGGGAGCACAGATACGCAGTATTTT. This sequence encodes CATRVAGSTDTQYF.

The chain couples TRBV27 to TRBJ1-6, with a weak D call TRBD1 (6 bases). The V end was cut by 6 bases, the J end by 10 bases, with 16 bases between. The CDR3 is 14 residues long. Germline loops: CDR1 MNHEY, CDR2 SMNVEV (reference sequence). Written as DNA, the CDR3 is TGTGCCAGCAGCAAAGGGGGACCGTCGTCACCCCTCCACTTT. This codes for CASSKGGPSSPLHF.

This sequence joins TRBV11-3 and TRBJ2-3; 7 bases align to TRBD2. Germline CDR1 SGHNT, CDR2 YENEEA. Trimming at V came to 4 bases and at J to 2 bases, leaving 15 bases not matched to a gene. This CDR3 is 18 amino acids long. In DNA, the CDR3 is TGTGCCAGCAGCTCCCCCCACAGGACTAGTCTCAACACAGATACGCAGTATTTT. As protein: CASSSPHRTSLNTDTQYF.

This chain links TRBV9 with TRBJ2-3, with 9 nucleotides matching TRBD1. The CDR3 extends over 15 amino acids. Germline V lookup: CDR1 SGDLS, CDR2 YYNGEE. J lost 4 bases, V lost 4 bases, and 7 bases had no gene match. CDR3 sequence (DNA): TGTGCCAGCAGCTCCCGACAGGGGGGAGCAGATACGCAGTATTTT. This translates into CASSSRQGGADTQYF. Variable domain in full (rest from reference TRBV9 and TRBJ2-3): DSGVTQTPKHLITATGQRVTLRCSPRSGDLSVYWYQQSLDQGLQFLIQYYNGEERAKGNILERFSAQQFPDLHSELNLSSLELGDSALYFCASSSRQGGADTQYFGPGTRLTVL.

The chain joins TRBV24-1 to TRBJ2-1; TRBD2 aligns across 9 bases. Germline CDR1 and CDR2: KGHDR and SFDVKD. J gave up 7 bases and V 2 bases, and 8 bases lay outside the gene matches. The CDR3 covers 16 residues. The CDR3 nucleotides are TGTGCCACCAGTGATTCGGTAGCGGGAGCTCTAAATGAGCAGTTCTTC. It translates to CATSDSVAGALNEQFF.

J is TRBJ1-6 and V is TRBV27, with D tentatively TRBD1 (5 bases). Germline V gives CDR1 MNHEY, CDR2 SMNVEV (reference sequence). CDR3 length equals 15 residues. With 6 bases removed from V and 7 bases from J, the gap between germline ends came to 16 bases. The CDR3, as DNA: TGTGCCAGCAGCCAGACAGCCGGAAGAAATTCACCCCTCCACTTT. It is translated as CASSQTAGRNSPLHF.

The count of this clone is one. V gene TRBV11-3 combines with J gene TRBJ1-1; no clear D gene. Germline values: CDR1 SGHNT, CDR2 YENEEA. The germline V and J ends were trimmed by 1 base and 7 bases, with 7 bases remaining between them. This CDR3 has 12 residues. DNA of the CDR3: TGTGCCAGCAGCTTAGGGGGAGTTGAAGCTTTCTTT. It is translated as CASSLGGVEAFF.

This chain uses TRBV30 with TRBJ2-1; 7 bases fit TRBD2. J gave up 10 bases and V 2 bases, and 8 bases lay outside the gene matches. Germline-derived CDR1 and CDR2 are GTSNPN and SVGIG (reference sequence). CDR3 length equals 13 residues. The CDR3 is CAWSPSGGAEQFF. In nucleotides, the CDR3 is TGTGCCTGGAGTCCATCGGGGGGAGCCGAGCAGTTCTTC.

This clone was recorded a few times. J is TRBJ2-3 and V is TRBV5-5, with 11 nucleotides matching TRBD2. Germline V CDR1 and CDR2: SGHKS, YYEKEE (reference sequence). V dropped 0 bases and J dropped 6; count of bases not matched to a gene: 6. This CDR3 is 16 amino acids long. The CDR3 DNA reads TGTGCCAGCAGCTTGGGTAGCGGGGGGGGCCTGGATACGCAGTATTTT. Its protein product is CASSLGSGGGLDTQYF.

The V and J genes are TRBV2 and TRBJ1-5; the D is unclear. The CDR3 consists of 13 residues. Looked up from germline, CDR1 is SNHLY and CDR2 is FYNNEI. V lost 6 bases, J lost 4 bases, and 10 bases lay in between. The CDR3 sequence is CASSPSVNQPQHF. In DNA form, the CDR3 reads TGTGCCAGCAGCCCCTCAGTGAATCAGCCCCAGCATTTT.

The V gene is TRBV12-3 or TRBV12-4, the J gene TRBJ2-7; D unresolved. V lost 3 bases and J 9 bases, leaving 12 bases between the germline ends. The CDR3 runs to 12 residues. The CDR3 protein is CASSFPQTGQYF. Written as DNA, the CDR3 is TGTGCCAGCAGTTTTCCGCAGACGGGGCAGTACTTC.

This clone came up once. The rearrangement uses TRBV7-9 and TRBJ1-6; 9 bases fit TRBD1. The CDR3 has 16 amino acids. V lost 4 bases to trimming and J lost 6 bases; unmatched junction nucleotides: 7. Germline CDR1 and CDR2: SEHNR and FQNEAQ (reference sequence). The CDR3 spells CASSSTGDRVNSPLHF. The DNA for the CDR3 is TGTGCCAGCAGCTCCACGGGGGACAGGGTTAATTCACCCCTCCACTTT.

The chain employs TRBV10-1 and TRBJ1-6; 8 bases map to TRBD1. Trimming at V came to 1 base and at J to 5 bases, leaving 4 bases not matched to a gene. Germline V gene data show CDR1 as WNHNN and CDR2 as SYGVQD (reference sequence). This CDR3 spans 16 amino acids. The CDR3 loop is CASSEWTGQHNSPLHF. In DNA, the CDR3 is TGCGCCAGCAGTGAGTGGACAGGGCAGCATAATTCACCCCTCCACTTT.

The genes are TRBV2 and TRBJ1-6; no definite D call. The CDR3 is 14 residues long. The germline CDR1 and CDR2 sequences are SNHLY and FYNNEI. V dropped 6 bases and J dropped 10 bases, with 16 bases sitting between them. This CDR3 is CASRDPVLPSPLHF. The CDR3 nucleotides are TGTGCCAGCAGAGATCCGGTCTTACCCTCACCCCTCCACTTT.

V and J are TRBV12-3 or TRBV12-4 and TRBJ1-2; D is perhaps TRBD1 (5 bases). Trimming removed 7 bases from V and 4 bases from J, with 13 bases in between. The CDR3 is 13 residues long. CDR3 loop: CASTLGLTYGYTF. As DNA, the CDR3 is TGTGCCAGCACCCTGGGGCTGACCTATGGCTACACCTTC.

CDR3 in amino acids: CASSYSTSGSAQYF. As DNA, the CDR3 is TGTGCCAGCAGTTACTCGACTAGCGGGAGTGCGCAGTATTTT. The rearrangement joins TRBV6-5 to TRBJ2-3; TRBD2 aligns across 12 bases. V shed 0 bases, J shed 10 bases, and the junction held 2 bases outside the gene matches. The CDR3 length is 14 residues. The germline gives CDR1 MNHEY, CDR2 SVGAGI.

The rearrangement uses TRBV5-4 and TRBJ1-5; TRBD1 might be the D (6 bases). The CDR3 is 15 amino acids. V lost 0 bases, J lost 1 base, and 8 bases lay in between. Per germline, CDR1 SGHNT and CDR2 YYREEE (reference sequence). This chain's CDR3 is CASSLDGQSNQPQHF. CDR3 DNA sequence: TGTGCCAGCAGCTTGGACGGACAGAGCAATCAGCCCCAGCATTTT.

The chain is built from TRBV5-1 and TRBJ2-1; 7 bases are a match to TRBD1. CDR1 and CDR2 (germline): SGHRS, YFSETQ. This CDR3 has 13 residues. The V gene end was trimmed by 4 bases and the J gene end by 8 bases; junction bases not matched to a gene: 6. CDR3 sequence: CASSDREGDEQFF. CDR3 sequence (DNA): TGCGCCAGCAGCGACAGGGAAGGCGATGAGCAGTTCTTC.

V is TRBV10-2 and J is TRBJ1-2; no reliable D call. The CDR3 consists of 13 residues. V was clipped by 2 bases and J by 2 bases, with 6 bases between them. Looked up from germline, CDR1 is WSHSY and CDR2 is SAAADI. CDR3 in amino acids: CASSEAGNYGYTF. The CDR3 DNA reads TGCGCCAGCAGTGAGGCGGGGAACTATGGCTACACCTTC.

This chain uses TRBV28 with TRBJ2-3; weak D call: TRBD1 (5 bases). Deletions cut 6 bases from V and 0 bases from J, with 13 bases between. Germline assignment: CDR1 MDHEN and CDR2 SYDVKM. This CDR3 spans 15 amino acids. The CDR3 sequence is CASSPGILSTDTQYF. The CDR3 DNA reads TGTGCCAGCAGCCCAGGGATACTGAGCACAGATACGCAGTATTTT.

This clone was observed once. This chain joins TRBV12-3 or TRBV12-4 and TRBJ2-5; tentative D call: TRBD2 (5 bases). With 7 bases removed from V and 2 bases from J, the gap between germline ends came to 11 bases. The CDR3 has 13 amino acids. CDR3 region: CASNPGIQETQYF. The CDR3 DNA reads TGTGCCAGCAATCCGGGGATTCAAGAGACCCAGTACTTC.

The rearrangement joins TRBV27 to TRBJ2-2; TRBD1 is a possible D gene (6 bases). Germline values: CDR1 MNHEY, CDR2 SMNVEV (reference sequence). Trimming cost V 0 bases and J 1 base, with 6 bases left between them. This CDR3 region has 15 residues. Here the CDR3 reads CASSLSDRNTGELFF. CDR3 nucleotide sequence: TGTGCCAGCAGTTTATCGGACAGGAACACCGGGGAGCTGTTTTTT.

A note on this clone: This same CDR3 is encoded by further DNA sequences in the sample. The rearrangement joins TRBV5-1 to TRBJ2-1; 11 nucleotides align to TRBD1. Germline loops: CDR1 SGHRS, CDR2 YFSETQ. This CDR3 spans 15 amino acids. V dropped 4 bases and J dropped 4; count of bases not matched to a gene: 4. This CDR3 is CASSLGTGGYNEQFF. CDR3 sequence (DNA): TGCGCCAGCAGCCTCGGGACAGGGGGGTACAATGAGCAGTTCTTC.

The rearrangement links TRBV7-3 to TRBJ2-1; no firm D call. Trimming left V 0 bases short and J 4 bases short, with 7 bases between. The CDR3 has 14 amino acids. Per the germline V gene, CDR1 is SGHTA and CDR2 is FQGTGA. CDR3 loop: CASSLTPGYNEQFF. CDR3 sequence (DNA): TGTGCCAGCAGCTTAACGCCCGGTTACAATGAGCAGTTCTTC.

The V call is TRBV3-1 (or the pseudogene TRBV3-2), the J call TRBJ1-2; maybe TRBD1 (5 bases). V was clipped by 0 bases and J by 7 bases, with 9 bases between them. This CDR3 region has 13 residues. In germline, CDR1 is LGHDT, CDR2 YNNKEL (reference sequence). CDR3 protein: CASSQDSGGGYTF. The CDR3 DNA reads TGTGCCAGCAGCCAAGATTCGGGGGGTGGCTACACCTTC.

V gene TRBV25-1 combines with J gene TRBJ2-4; D gene ambiguous. The V and J ends lost 6 bases and 10 bases respectively, with 13 bases between them. Germline CDR1 MGHDK, CDR2 SYGVNS. The CDR3 spans 12 residues. DNA of the CDR3: TGTGCCAGCAGAGGTTCTAGTTTTATTCAGTACTTC. The encoded protein is CASRGSSFIQYF.

V and J are TRBV9 and TRBJ2-1; TRBD2 agrees at 7 bases. Germline V lookup: CDR1 SGDLS, CDR2 YYNGEE. The CDR3 contains 17 residues. V lost 0 bases and J lost 1; bases outside the gene matches: 7. The CDR3 sequence is CASSVGLASESYNEQFF. The DNA of the CDR3 is TGTGCCAGCAGCGTAGGACTAGCCTCGGAGTCCTACAATGAGCAGTTCTTC.

This chain joins TRBV30 and TRBJ1-2; D possibly corresponds to TRBD1 (6 bases). Deletions cut 1 base from V and 7 bases from J, with 10 bases between. Germline CDR1 GTSNPN, CDR2 SVGIG (reference sequence). The CDR3 loop spans 12 amino acids. For the CDR3, the DNA is TGTGCCTGGAGTGGCCGGACAGCTGGCTACACCTTC. This sequence encodes CAWSGRTAGYTF.